Each of the 29 T cell receptor beta chains below was sequenced from the same sample in a study of OX40 agonist ivuxolimab in advanced cancers. Clones were sequenced by immunoSEQ multiplex PCR, and TCRdb holds only the in-frame ones, with some missing. This table holds 55,000 to 75,000 clones, 75% to 90% found once. The material was CD4+ or CD8+ T cells sorted from blood, obtained in a trial of the OX40 agonist ivuxolimab. The receptors stem from an adult with an advanced solid tumor such as melanoma, head and neck, liver or kidney cancer.

The chain has TRBV5-1 and TRBJ2-5; D may be TRBD1 (5 bases). CDR1 SGHRS and CDR2 YFSETQ come from the germline V gene. The CDR3 loop spans 15 amino acids. V was trimmed by 1 base and J by 2 bases, leaving 12 bases between them. Here the CDR3 reads CASSLFGHEQETQYF. The CDR3 DNA reads TGCGCCAGCAGCTTGTTTGGACACGAGCAAGAGACCCAGTACTTC. Using reference TRBV5-1 and TRBJ2-5 for the parts outside the CDR3, the full variable domain is KAGVTQTPRYLIKTRGQQVTLSCSPISGHRSVSWYQQTPGQGLQFLFEYFSETQRNKGNFPGRFSGRQFSNSRSEMNVSTLELGDSALYLCASSLFGHEQETQYFGPGTRLLVL.

The rearrangement links TRBV30 to TRBJ1-4; maybe TRBD1 (5 bases). Trimming shortened V by 5 bases and J by 8 bases, and 18 bases separated the two germline ends. CDR1 and CDR2 from the germline V gene are GTSNPN and SVGIG (reference sequence). The CDR3 extends over 14 amino acids. CDR3 coding DNA: TGTGCCTGGGGCCTAAGGCAGGGCTCCGAAAAACTGTTTTTT. This gives the protein CAWGLRQGSEKLFF.

The chain recombines TRBV27 with TRBJ2-1; 15 bases map to TRBD2. Germline V gene lookup returns CDR1 MNHEY and CDR2 SMNVEV (reference sequence). J gave up 8 bases and V 3 bases, and 2 bases lay outside the gene matches. The CDR3 runs to 15 residues. The CDR3 DNA reads TGTGCCAGCAGTTTTGGACTAGCGGGAGGGTATGAGCAGTTCTTC. It yields the protein CASSFGLAGGYEQFF.

V usage is TRBV5-4 and J usage is TRBJ2-1, with TRBD2 matching 9 bases. CDR1 is SGHNT, CDR2 YYREEE, per germline (reference sequence). The CDR3 loop spans 15 amino acids. After removal of 1 base from V and 6 bases from J, the junction contained 5 bases not matched to a gene. CDR3: CASSLPGLAFNEQFF. The CDR3 nucleotides read TGTGCCAGCAGCTTGCCGGGACTAGCCTTCAATGAGCAGTTCTTC. The full variable domain, with the rest looked up from reference TRBV5-4 and TRBJ2-1, is ETGVTQSPTHLIKTRGQQVTLRCSSQSGHNTVSWYQQALGQGPQFIFQYYREEENGRGNFPPRFSGLQFPNYSSELNVNALELDDSALYLCASSLPGLAFNEQFFGPGTRLTVL.

This clone was seen only once. The gene calls are TRBV29-1 and TRBJ1-1; the D is unclear. This CDR3 has 14 residues. In germline, CDR1 is SQVTM, CDR2 ANQGSEA. V lost 2 bases and J lost 0, with 10 bases in between. The CDR3 nucleotides are TGCAGCGTTGAAAGGAGTCACCTGAACACTGAAGCTTTCTTT. It encodes CSVERSHLNTEAFF. The full variable domain, its missing parts supplied by reference TRBV29-1 and TRBJ1-1, is SAVISQKPSRDICQRGTSLTIQCQVDSQVTMMFWYRQQPGQSLTLIATANQGSEATYESGFVIDKFPISRPNLTFSTLTVSNMSPEDSSIYLCSVERSHLNTEAFFGQGTRLTVV.

The chain is built from TRBV7-6 and TRBJ2-1, with TRBD2 matching 13 bases. This CDR3 comprises 15 residues. Unmatched junction bases numbered 6, after V lost 5 bases and J lost 8 bases. Germline V gene lookup returns CDR1 SGHVS and CDR2 FNYEAQ. The CDR3 loop is CASSTRTSGSHEQFF. CDR3 bases: TGTGCCAGCAGCACTCGGACTAGCGGGAGTCATGAGCAGTTCTTC.

The CDR3: CASTKWGNGNTIYF. The CDR3 nucleotides are TGTGCCAGCACCAAATGGGGAAATGGAAACACCATATATTTT. The chain uses TRBV28 and TRBJ1-3; D is ambiguous. V lost 7 bases and J 3 bases, leaving 13 bases between the germline ends. Germline CDR1 is MDHEN and CDR2 is SYDVKM. The CDR3 extends over 14 amino acids.

The count of this clone is one. The rearrangement links TRBV5-5 to TRBJ1-2; D remains unclear. The CDR3 is 15 amino acids. The germline V and J ends were trimmed by 0 bases and 0 bases, with 9 bases remaining between them. The germline V gene encodes CDR1 SGHKS and CDR2 YYEKEE (reference sequence). The CDR3 spells CASSLGGRANYGYTF. The CDR3 DNA follows: TGTGCCAGCAGCTTGGGAGGGAGAGCTAACTATGGCTACACCTTC.

The chain couples TRBV11-3 to TRBJ2-7, with D perhaps TRBD1 (6 bases). CDR3 size: 15 residues. Germline CDR1 SGHNT, CDR2 YENEEA. The ends were cut back, 1 base at V and 1 base at J, with 11 bases in the middle. The CDR3 sequence is CASSLGGGSSYEQYF. Here the CDR3 DNA reads TGTGCCAGCAGCTTAGGAGGGGGTAGTTCCTACGAGCAGTACTTC.

The chain joins TRBV10-3 to TRBJ1-1; no reliable D call. Germline V gene sequence: CDR1 ENHRY, CDR2 SYGVKD. Trimming took off 4 bases at V and 0 bases at J, with 9 bases between the two ends. The CDR3 is 14 amino acids. The CDR3 sequence is CAISADGVNTEAFF. CDR3 coding DNA: TGTGCCATCAGTGCGGACGGAGTGAACACTGAAGCTTTCTTT.

This clone was seen more than once but under ten times. This rearrangement joins TRBV4-1 to TRBJ1-2, with D unresolved. Looked up from germline, CDR1 is MGHRA and CDR2 is YSYEKL. The CDR3 covers 14 residues. The V end was cut by 0 bases, the J end by 8 bases, with 13 bases between. The CDR3 protein is CASSQDLAERGYTF. The CDR3 DNA reads TGCGCCAGCAGCCAAGATCTTGCCGAACGGGGCTACACCTTC.

This chain links TRBV28 with TRBJ2-3, with 15 bases matching TRBD2. The CDR3 spans 18 residues. The ends lost 7 bases at V and 5 bases at J; junction bases unmatched: 13. Germline CDR1 is MDHEN and CDR2 is SYDVKM. The CDR3 spells CASKQVPGTSGRQDTQYF. CDR3 coding DNA: TGTGCCAGCAAACAAGTCCCCGGGACTAGCGGGAGGCAAGATACGCAGTATTTT.

The gene calls are TRBV5-4 and TRBJ2-7; 9 bases are shared with TRBD2. The trim removed 4 bases at V and 6 bases at J, leaving 26 bases unmatched. The CDR3 extends over 20 amino acids. Germline values: CDR1 SGHNT, CDR2 YYREEE (reference sequence). The CDR3 sequence is CASSVSGGGLIGYSDREQYF. In nucleotides, the CDR3 is TGTGCCAGCAGCGTTAGCGGGGGAGGTTTAATTGGTTATTCCGACCGCGAGCAGTACTTC.

V usage is TRBV27 and J usage is TRBJ2-2; D possibly matches TRBD1 or TRBD2 (5 bases each). The germline V gene has CDR1 MNHEY and CDR2 SMNVEV (reference sequence). The CDR3 is 16 residues long. Trimming left V 2 bases short and J 2 bases short, with 12 bases between. For the CDR3, the DNA is TGTGCCAGCAGTTTAATATCAGGGAGTAACACCGGGGAGCTGTTTTTT. It is translated as CASSLISGSNTGELFF.

The chain uses TRBV9 and TRBJ2-3; 11 bases are shared with TRBD2. The CDR3 is 16 amino acids. V lost 2 bases and J lost 0; bases outside the gene matches: 2. Germline V gene lookup returns CDR1 SGDLS and CDR2 YYNGEE. The CDR3 DNA reads as TGTGCCAGCAGCGTTACTAGCGGGGGTAGCACAGATACGCAGTATTTT. This sequence encodes CASSVTSGGSTDTQYF.

J is TRBJ2-7 and V is TRBV5-1; a weak D match, TRBD2 (5 bases). This CDR3 region has 12 residues. The V gene lost 0 bases and the J gene lost 7 bases, with 8 bases spanning the gap. The germline CDR1 and CDR2 sequences are SGHRS and YFSETQ. The CDR3 sequence is CASSLAGWEQYF. The CDR3 coding sequence is TGCGCCAGCAGCTTGGCGGGGTGGGAGCAGTACTTC.

The chain recombines TRBV4-2 with TRBJ2-1; D is perhaps TRBD2 (5 bases). V lost 4 bases to trimming and J lost 0 bases, with 10 bases between them. The CDR3 spans 15 residues. Germline loops: CDR1 LGHNA, CDR2 YNFKEQ. CDR3 region: CASSRESSSYNEQFF. The CDR3 nucleotides are TGTGCCAGCAGCCGGGAGTCAAGCTCCTACAATGAGCAGTTCTTC.

This clone was seen a few times. The rearrangement joins TRBV19 to TRBJ1-1; 7 positions agree with TRBD1. Germline V gives CDR1 LNHDA, CDR2 SQIVND (reference sequence). With V trimmed by 8 bases and J by 11 bases, 5 bases remained unmatched. The CDR3 loop spans 10 amino acids. CDR3 loop: CASEGASAFF. In DNA form, the CDR3 reads TGTGCCAGTGAGGGGGCCTCGGCTTTCTTT.

The chain couples TRBV10-2 to TRBJ1-6; 8 bases are a match to TRBD1. CDR3 length: 17 amino acids. The ends lost 0 bases at V and 7 bases at J; junction bases unmatched: 8. The V gene's germline CDR1 is WSHSY and CDR2 SAAADI. The CDR3 protein is CASSESGAGGGNSPLHF. The CDR3 nucleotides read TGCGCCAGCAGTGAGTCTGGGGCAGGGGGCGGCAATTCACCCCTCCACTTT.

The chain joins TRBV18 to TRBJ1-2; D not resolved. The V and J ends lost 5 bases and 8 bases respectively, with 15 bases between them. Per the germline V gene, CDR1 is KGHSH and CDR2 is LQKENI. This CDR3 contains 13 residues. The CDR3 loop is CASSTRTGVGYTF. As DNA, the CDR3 is TGTGCCAGCTCAACCCGAACTGGGGTCGGCTACACCTTC.

The count of this clone is one. The V and J genes are TRBV5-4 and TRBJ2-2, with 8 bases that match TRBD1. Germline V lookup: CDR1 SGHNT, CDR2 YYREEE (reference sequence). Unmatched junction bases numbered 17, after V lost 4 bases and J lost 6 bases. The CDR3 consists of 18 residues. DNA of the CDR3: TGTGCCAGCAGCCCATTGGGCGGACAGGGCCGGAGGGCCGGGGAGCTGTTTTTT. Translation: CASSPLGGQGRRAGELFF.

The CDR3 protein is CASSPFGDGYTF. The CDR3 coding sequence is TGTGCCAGCAGTCCATTTGGGGACGGCTACACCTTC. The chain recombines TRBV6-5 with TRBJ1-2; tentatively, D is TRBD1 (5 bases). This CDR3 is 12 amino acids long. Germline V CDR1 and CDR2: MNHEY, SVGAGI. The V and J ends lost 5 bases and 8 bases respectively, with 12 bases between them.

The chain couples TRBV6-6 to TRBJ2-1; 8 bases match TRBD2. This CDR3 region has 16 residues. V shed 7 bases and J 0 bases; nucleotides not matched to a gene: 8. Germline values: CDR1 MNHNY, CDR2 SVGAGI (reference sequence). The CDR3, as DNA: TGTGCCAGCATCGACGCCCTAGCGGGCTCCTACAATGAGCAGTTCTTC. Its protein is CASIDALAGSYNEQFF.

The chain uses TRBV28 and TRBJ2-5; D ambiguous. V lost 1 base to trimming and J lost 5 bases, with 14 bases between them. The CDR3 covers 15 residues. Germline CDR1 MDHEN, CDR2 SYDVKM. The CDR3 is CASSLSVGMVETQYF. CDR3 DNA: TGTGCCAGCAGTTTATCCGTGGGGATGGTGGAGACCCAGTACTTC.

The CDR3 loop is CASSVGTGSGISEKLFF. Here the CDR3 DNA reads TGTGCCAGCAGCGTAGGGACAGGGTCCGGGATAAGTGAAAAACTGTTTTTT. The genes are TRBV9 and TRBJ1-4, with 8 bases matching TRBD1. This CDR3 contains 17 residues. Germline V gene data show CDR1 as SGDLS and CDR2 as YYNGEE. V lost 0 bases, J lost 7 bases, and 11 bases stayed unmatched. Full variable domain (remainder filled in from reference TRBV9 and TRBJ1-4): DSGVTQTPKHLITATGQRVTLRCSPRSGDLSVYWYQQSLDQGLQFLIQYYNGEERAKGNILERFSAQQFPDLHSELNLSSLELGDSALYFCASSVGTGSGISEKLFFGSGTQLSVL.

The table lists this clone with a few counts. V usage is TRBV2 and J usage is TRBJ1-5; D unclear. This CDR3 contains 11 residues. V was cut by 2 bases and J by 11 bases, with 7 bases left in between. Germline V gene data show CDR1 as SNHLY and CDR2 as FYNNEI. CDR3 region: CASSERTAQHF. CDR3 bases: TGTGCCAGCAGTGAACGTACGGCCCAGCATTTT.

The V gene is TRBV10-3, the J gene TRBJ2-3; 10 positions agree with TRBD2. The germline CDR1 and CDR2 sequences are ENHRY and SYGVKD. The CDR3 runs 14 residues. J was trimmed by 4 bases and V by 4 bases; bases with no gene match: 2. The CDR3 bases are TGTGCCATCAGTGCTAGCGGGAGCTCAGATACGCAGTATTTT. Translation: CAISASGSSDTQYF.

This rearrangement joins TRBV7-9 to TRBJ2-1; D not resolved. The CDR3 totals 14 residues. Germline V gene sequence: CDR1 SEHNR, CDR2 FQNEAQ (reference sequence). The V end was cut by 5 bases, the J end by 5 bases, with 13 bases between. CDR3 sequence (DNA): TGTGCCAGCAGCCTTACACAAATCGACAATGAGCAGTTCTTC. Protein sequence: CASSLTQIDNEQFF.

The chain recombines TRBV6-5 with TRBJ2-2, with TRBD1 as a possible D gene (7 bases). V lost 7 bases and J lost 3, with 15 bases in between. There are 15 residues in the CDR3. Looked up from germline, CDR1 is MNHEY and CDR2 is SVGAGI. DNA of the CDR3: TGTGCCAGCACCTCCAGGGGGGTGGACACCGGGGAGCTGTTTTTT. Translating gives CASTSRGVDTGELFF.